Below are 19 T cell receptor beta chains sequenced from a single sample in a study of T cell responses to AZD1222 COVID-19 vaccine. Data came from immunoSEQ multiplex PCR; TCRdb stores just in-frame clones and leaves some out. The profile shows about 94,000 clones, 85% of them singletons. Sequencing was performed on peripheral blood, taken 28 days after the second AZD1222 dose. The receptor source for this set is an adult who received the AZD1222 COVID-19 vaccine.

The chain has TRBV11-2 and TRBJ2-7; TRBD1 aligns across 9 bases. Germline trimming cut 1 base from V and 1 base from J; bases unmatched to any gene: 5. Germline CDR1 reads SGHAT; CDR2 reads FQNNGV. CDR3 size: 16 residues. CDR3 residues: CASSLARDRVSYEQYF. CDR3 nucleotide sequence: TGTGCCAGCAGCTTAGCCCGGGACAGGGTTTCCTACGAGCAGTACTTC.

This chain uses TRBV5-1 with TRBJ2-5; a possible D gene is TRBD1 (6 bases). Deletions cut 4 bases from V and 2 bases from J, with 15 bases between. CDR3 length: 15 residues. Germline-derived CDR1 and CDR2 are SGHRS and YFSETQ. Here the CDR3 DNA reads TGCGCCAGCAGCAGATTACAGGGACGACAAGAGACCCAGTACTTC. Translated: CASSRLQGRQETQYF.

This clone showed up just once. The chain has TRBV23-1 and TRBJ2-2; the match to TRBD2 covers 12 bases. TRBV23-1 is assigned to the ORF class and has an uncertain function. The CDR3 is 16 residues long. With 8 bases clipped from V and 5 bases from J, the junction kept 9 bases outside the gene matches. Here the CDR3 reads CASARGGLAGTGELFF. The CDR3 nucleotides are TGCGCCAGCGCCCGGGGAGGACTAGCGGGAACCGGGGAGCTGTTTTTT.

This CDR3 is CASSGLRGIYEQYF. CDR3 bases: TGTGCCAGCAGTGGATTGAGGGGGATCTACGAGCAGTACTTC. The chain joins TRBV7-8 to TRBJ2-7; weak D call: TRBD1 (6 bases). Germline CDR1 and CDR2: SGHVS and FQNEAQ. V lost 6 bases to trimming and J lost 3 bases, with 15 bases between them. The CDR3 totals 14 residues. The entire variable domain, with the rest obtained from reference TRBV7-8 and TRBJ2-7, is as follows: GAGVSQSPRYKVAKRGQDVALRCDPISGHVSLFWYQQALGQGPEFLTYFQNEAQLDKSGLPSDRFFAERPEGSVSTLKIQRTQQEDSAVYLCASSGLRGIYEQYFGPGTRLTVT.

This chain uses TRBV5-4 with TRBJ1-5, with D possibly matching TRBD1 (6 bases). Trimming stripped 3 bases from V and 2 bases from J, with 12 bases between. CDR1 SGHNT and CDR2 YYREEE come from the germline V gene (reference sequence). CDR3 size: 15 residues. The CDR3 sequence: CASSSGGGGNQPQHF. CDR3 in DNA: TGTGCCAGCAGCTCGGGAGGGGGGGGCAATCAGCCCCAGCATTTT.

This clone was seen more than once but under ten times. This sequence joins TRBV12-3 or TRBV12-4 and TRBJ2-1; D remains ambiguous. The V gene lost 6 bases and the J gene lost 6 bases, with 6 bases spanning the gap. CDR3 length: 11 amino acids. CDR3 in DNA: TGTGCCAGCAGCTACAGCAATGAGCAGTTCTTC. This codes for CASSYSNEQFF.

This chain joins TRBV30 and TRBJ2-3, with 14 bases matching TRBD2. Trimming cost V 7 bases and J 5 bases; bases outside gene matches: 14. Germline V CDR1 and CDR2: GTSNPN, SVGIG (reference sequence). The CDR3 is made up of 17 amino acids. For the CDR3, the DNA is TGTGCCTCCGGGCCCTCCTTCGGGACTAGCGGGGGAGATACGCAGTATTTT. Amino acids: CASGPSFGTSGGDTQYF.

The chain has TRBV6-5 and TRBJ1-2, with D tentatively TRBD1 (5 bases). The CDR3 has 15 amino acids. V was clipped by 8 bases and J by 10 bases, with 26 bases between them. Germline CDR1 MNHEY, CDR2 SVGAGI. The CDR3 DNA reads as TGTGCCAGCCGGAGGCAGGGCGCGTCGAGAGTCCCCTACACCTTC. Encoded protein: CASRRQGASRVPYTF.

In nucleotides, the CDR3 is TGCGCCAGCAGCCAAGTAGGCGGGCAAGAGACCCAGTACTTC. This gives the protein CASSQVGGQETQYF. The J gene is TRBJ2-5, the V gene TRBV4-3, with D tentatively TRBD2 (5 bases). Germline loops: CDR1 LGHNA, CDR2 YSLEER. With 1 base removed from V and 2 bases from J, the gap between germline ends came to 8 bases. The CDR3 runs 14 residues.

The CDR3 protein is CASSLAGGAKNIQYF. The CDR3 coding sequence is TGCGCCAGCAGCTTGGCGGGGGGCGCCAAAAACATTCAGTACTTC. The chain recombines TRBV5-1 with TRBJ2-4, with D perhaps TRBD2 (7 bases). V was cut by 0 bases and J by 1 base, with 8 bases left in between. The CDR3 is 15 amino acids. CDR1 is SGHRS and CDR2 is YFSETQ in the germline V gene.

V and J are TRBV5-1 and TRBJ1-1, with a possible D match to TRBD1 (6 bases). V lost 4 bases to trimming and J lost 1 base, with 14 bases between them. The CDR3 covers 15 residues. Germline V CDR1 and CDR2: SGHRS, YFSETQ. The CDR3 DNA follows: TGCGCCAGCAGCCAGACGGGACACCAGAACACTGAAGCTTTCTTT. Translation: CASSQTGHQNTEAFF.

The chain employs TRBV11-1 and TRBJ1-1; D might be TRBD1 (6 bases). There are 12 residues in the CDR3. Trimming pared 5 bases from V and 5 bases from J, leaving 9 bases between. The germline V gene encodes CDR1 SGHAT and CDR2 FQDESV (reference sequence). CDR3 amino acids: CASSEQGTEAFF. For the CDR3, the DNA is TGTGCCAGCAGCGAACAGGGAACTGAAGCTTTCTTT.

The rearrangement links TRBV6-5 to TRBJ1-5; 11 bases align to TRBD1. J was trimmed by 9 bases and V by 7 bases; bases with no gene match: 8. Germline assignment: CDR1 MNHEY and CDR2 SVGAGI. The CDR3 has 14 amino acids. CDR3 residues: CASIGQGAARPQHF. As DNA, the CDR3 is TGTGCCAGCATCGGACAGGGGGCCGCTAGGCCCCAGCATTTT.

This clone was observed a handful of times. This sequence joins TRBV5-1 and TRBJ1-5; a possible D gene is TRBD1 (6 bases). The length of the CDR3 is 14 residues. Trimming took 1 base from V and 8 from J, leaving 13 bases between them. Germline CDR1 and CDR2: SGHRS and YFSETQ. CDR3 region: CASSLYGGKEPQHF. The CDR3 bases are TGCGCCAGCAGCTTGTATGGGGGCAAAGAGCCCCAGCATTTT.

The gene calls are TRBV5-3 and TRBJ2-7; no definite D call. TRBV5-3 counts as an open reading frame of uncertain function. The CDR3 is 14 amino acids. V was shortened by 4 bases and J by 4 bases, with 15 bases between the two germline ends. CDR3 protein: CARSPPALLYEQYF. The DNA for the CDR3 is TGTGCCAGAAGCCCCCCAGCGTTACTGTACGAGCAGTACTTC.

The chain employs TRBV30 and TRBJ2-7; 7 positions agree with TRBD1. The CDR3 is 16 amino acids. Germline V lookup: CDR1 GTSNPN, CDR2 SVGIG (reference sequence). The ends lost 1 base at V and 0 bases at J; junction bases unmatched: 9. CDR3 DNA sequence: TGTGCCTGGAGTGGACAGACAGGGATGAGCTCCTACGAGCAGTACTTC. Translation gives CAWSGQTGMSSYEQYF.

About this clone: Different DNA sequences within this sample yield the same CDR3. The gene calls are TRBV6-5 and TRBJ2-7; 8 bases map to TRBD1. Unmatched junction bases numbered 8, after V lost 6 bases and J lost 4 bases. The V gene's germline CDR1 is MNHEY and CDR2 SVGAGI. The CDR3 is 14 residues long. The CDR3 nucleotides read TGTGCCAGCAGCCCCGGACAGGGAAGGTACGAGCAGTACTTC. This translates into CASSPGQGRYEQYF.

This chain uses TRBV7-2 with TRBJ1-1; D is unclear. V was shortened by 1 base and J by 2 bases, with 11 bases between the two germline ends. Germline V gives CDR1 SGHTA, CDR2 FQGNSA. The CDR3 extends over 15 amino acids. The CDR3 region is CASSLDFGLNTEAFF. In DNA form, the CDR3 reads TGTGCCAGCAGCTTAGACTTCGGGCTCAACACTGAAGCTTTCTTT.

The rearrangement links TRBV6-2 or TRBV6-3 to TRBJ1-1; D remains ambiguous. The CDR3 runs to 17 residues. Trimming cost V 3 bases and J 1 base, with 18 bases left between them. Germline CDR1 and CDR2: MNHEY and SVGEGT. CDR3 nucleotides: TGTGCCAGCAGTTATTGGGCGGGCCCACGGCGGAACACTGAAGCTTTCTTT. Amino acids: CASSYWAGPRRNTEAFF.